Below, one TCR beta chain is given with its context. What it binds is unknown. Germline values: CDR1 LGHDT, CDR2 YNNKEL (reference sequence). V shed 1 base and J shed 5 bases, with 17 bases lying between them. This CDR3 is built from 16 residues. For the second PCR, which ran for about 7 to 12 cycles, a sample-barcoded 5' primer and a J-beta primer mix were used. TCRdb re-derived calls from the 5' RACE reads in MiXCR, one entry per CDR3 protein. The sample includes about 650,000 distinct CDR3 sequences, 32% of them seen just once. The sample comes from a study of blood T cells in healthy people across ages. Points from the study as a whole: Percentage of naive T cells showed a strong correlation with TCR beta diversity.

The sequence was obtained from a woman older than 75 in good health. This chain uses TRBV3-1 with TRBJ2-5; D not certain. Sequenced sample: blood. The CDR3 bases are TGTGCCAGCAGCCAAGTTATGAGGCTAGTGGGTGAGACCCAGTACTTC. Translated: CASSQVMRLVGETQYF.